The 5 T cell receptor beta chains below all came from one sample that was sequenced in a study of T cell changes during pregnancy in multiple sclerosis. Sequencing used immunoSEQ multiplex PCR; TCRdb keeps in-frame clones, though not all of them. The sample carries roughly 35,000 clones, around 90% recorded once. The specimen comprised CD8+ T cells from peripheral blood mononuclear cells, sampled after pregnancy. These receptors were obtained from a female donor with multiple sclerosis, enrolled in a pregnancy study.

The chain is built from TRBV6-5 and TRBJ1-3, with D possibly being TRBD1 (6 bases). The CDR3 extends over 15 amino acids. Deletions cut 6 bases from V and 0 bases from J, with 12 bases between. Germline V gene lookup returns CDR1 MNHEY and CDR2 SVGAGI. The DNA for the CDR3 is TGTGCCAGCAGCTCCGGACAGATCTCTGGAAACACCATATATTTT. Protein: CASSSGQISGNTIYF.

V is TRBV5-6 and J is TRBJ1-4; D is perhaps TRBD1 (5 bases). This CDR3 comprises 14 residues. Deletions cut 6 bases from V and 8 bases from J, with 17 bases between. Germline V gives CDR1 SGHDT, CDR2 YYEEEE. The chain's CDR3 is CASNLGAGLEKLFF. The CDR3 bases are TGTGCCAGCAACTTAGGGGCAGGTCTAGAAAAACTGTTTTTT. Based on the CDR3 plus reference TRBV5-6 and TRBJ1-4, the full variable domain is DAGVTQSPTHLIKTRGQQVTLRCSPKSGHDTVSWYQQALGQGPQFIFQYYEEEERQRGNFPDRFSGHQFPNYSSELNVNALLLGDSALYLCASNLGAGLEKLFFGSGTQLSVL.

V and J are TRBV7-3 and TRBJ2-5; 9 nucleotides agree with TRBD2. The CDR3 is 15 amino acids. The trim removed 6 bases at V and 0 bases at J, leaving 5 bases unmatched. The germline gives CDR1 SGHTA, CDR2 FQGTGA. CDR3: CASSPTSGNQETQYF. The CDR3 DNA sequence: TGTGCCAGCAGTCCGACTAGCGGAAACCAAGAGACCCAGTACTTC.

The chain has TRBV15 and TRBJ1-1; 8 bases align to TRBD1. J lost 5 bases, V lost 5 bases, and 7 bases had no gene match. Germline CDR1 and CDR2: LNHNV and YYDKDF (reference sequence). This CDR3 has 14 residues. The CDR3 DNA follows: TGTGCCACCAGCCCGAGGACAGGGCGAACTGAAGCTTTCTTT. Protein: CATSPRTGRTEAFF.

The rearrangement uses TRBV19 and TRBJ2-5, with a tentative D call TRBD2 (5 bases). V was pared by 5 bases and J by 5 bases, with 15 bases between. CDR3 length: 14 residues. Germline V gene data show CDR1 as LNHDA and CDR2 as SQIVND (reference sequence). CDR3 in DNA: TGTGCCAGTAGTCCCTCTTTTCCGGGGGAGACCCAGTACTTC. Translated, it gives CASSPSFPGETQYF.